The 19 T cell receptor beta chains reported below all come from one sample, sequenced in a study of blood T cell repertoires in COVID-19. Profiled with immunoSEQ multiplex PCR; TCRdb holds only in-frame clones, not every one. The sample lists fewer than 100,000 clones, roughly 90% occurring once. Sample: peripheral blood. These receptor sequences come from a man at least 80 years old in a cohort sampled during active COVID-19.

The rearrangement links TRBV7-2 to TRBJ2-2; 9 bases agree with TRBD1. Per the germline V gene, CDR1 is SGHTA and CDR2 is FQGNSA. There are 14 residues in the CDR3. V dropped 4 bases and J dropped 6; count of bases not matched to a gene: 3. The CDR3 sequence: CASSWGQGAGELFF. Written as DNA, the CDR3 is TGTGCCAGCAGCTGGGGACAGGGCGCCGGGGAGCTGTTTTTT. Full variable domain (remainder filled in from reference TRBV7-2 and TRBJ2-2): GAGVSQSPSNKVTEKGKDVELRCDPISGHTALYWYRQSLGQGLEFLIYFQGNSAPDKSGLPSDRFSAERTGGSVSTLTIQRTQQEDSAVYLCASSWGQGAGELFFGEGSRLTVL.

The genes are TRBV7-8 and TRBJ1-4, with D uncertain. V gave up 4 bases and J gave up 5 bases, with 11 bases separating them. Germline CDR1 and CDR2: SGHVS and FQNEAQ. The CDR3 length is 14 residues. The CDR3 reads CASSSLTVNEKLFF. CDR3 DNA sequence: TGTGCCAGCAGCTCCTTAACAGTGAATGAAAAACTGTTTTTT. The variable domain in full, completed from reference TRBV7-8 and TRBJ1-4, reads GAGVSQSPRYKVAKRGQDVALRCDPISGHVSLFWYQQALGQGPEFLTYFQNEAQLDKSGLPSDRFFAERPEGSVSTLKIQRTQQEDSAVYLCASSSLTVNEKLFFGSGTQLSVL.

The chain links TRBV5-4 to TRBJ1-5; TRBD1 matches at 8 bases. Germline values: CDR1 SGHNT, CDR2 YYREEE (reference sequence). The V gene end was trimmed by 1 base and the J gene end by 2 bases; junction bases not matched to a gene: 5. The CDR3 has 16 amino acids. CDR3 sequence: CASSLQGARGNQPQHF. The CDR3 nucleotides read TGTGCCAGCAGCTTGCAGGGGGCGCGAGGCAATCAGCCCCAGCATTTT.

This clone was counted between two and nine times. The rearrangement joins TRBV27 to TRBJ1-5, with D hard to call. This CDR3 is built from 13 residues. CDR1 is MNHEY and CDR2 is SMNVEV in the germline V gene (reference sequence). Trimming took off 3 bases at V and 5 bases at J, with 8 bases between the two ends. CDR3: CASSFGGYQPQHF. CDR3 bases: TGTGCCAGCAGTTTTGGCGGATATCAGCCCCAGCATTTT.

The chain uses TRBV5-6 and TRBJ1-3, with D possibly TRBD1 on 6 matching bases. The V and J ends lost 5 bases and 5 bases respectively, with 17 bases between them. The CDR3 consists of 15 residues. Per germline, CDR1 SGHDT and CDR2 YYEEEE. The CDR3 reads CASSRRQASRNTIYF. CDR3 nucleotide sequence: TGTGCCAGCAGTCGTCGACAGGCAAGTAGAAACACCATATATTTT.

The rearrangement links TRBV3-1 (or the pseudogene TRBV3-2) to TRBJ2-5, with D hard to call. Germline values: CDR1 LGHDT, CDR2 YNNKEL (reference sequence). There are 15 residues in the CDR3. The ends were cut back, 3 bases at V and 3 bases at J, with 14 bases in the middle. For the CDR3, the DNA is TGTGCCAGCAGCCAGACAACCCTGACGAAAGAGACCCAGTACTTC. It is translated as CASSQTTLTKETQYF.

The rearrangement links TRBV10-3 to TRBJ1-2, with TRBD1 matching over 10 bases. Germline CDR1 is ENHRY and CDR2 is SYGVKD. The CDR3 extends over 15 amino acids. The V segment lost 6 bases and the J segment 4 bases; nucleotides outside the gene matches: 8. CDR3 protein: CAISKGQGETYGYTF. CDR3 DNA: TGTGCCATCAGCAAAGGACAGGGGGAGACCTATGGCTACACCTTC.

The rearrangement links TRBV2 to TRBJ2-1, with 12 nucleotides matching TRBD2. Germline CDR1 is SNHLY and CDR2 is FYNNEI. This CDR3 region has 16 residues. V gave up 2 bases and J gave up 6 bases; unmatched junction bases: 5. The CDR3 spells CASSELPTSGGNEQFF. The CDR3, as DNA: TGTGCCAGCAGTGAACTCCCGACTAGCGGGGGCAATGAGCAGTTCTTC.

The chain employs TRBV19 and TRBJ2-3; D is uncertain. This CDR3 has 14 amino acids. CDR1 is LNHDA, CDR2 SQIVND, per germline (reference sequence). Trimming removed 3 bases at V and 1 base at J, with 8 bases between. The CDR3 coding sequence is TGTGCCAGTAGTATGGGCTACCGCACAGATACGCAGTATTTT. The encoded protein is CASSMGYRTDTQYF.

The gene calls are TRBV19 and TRBJ1-5; D unclear. CDR3 length equals 15 residues. The V end was cut by 1 base, the J end by 6 bases, with 13 bases between. The germline gives CDR1 LNHDA, CDR2 SQIVND (reference sequence). The CDR3 nucleotides read TGTGCCAGTAGTATAGGACGGAGCCGGAGTCAGCCCCAGCATTTT. This encodes CASSIGRSRSQPQHF.

The chain has TRBV7-9 and TRBJ1-2; D is uncertain. The CDR3 has 15 residues. Germline loops: CDR1 SEHNR, CDR2 FQNEAQ (reference sequence). V dropped 0 bases and J dropped 0 bases, with 8 bases sitting between them. CDR3 sequence reads: CASSLALGSNYGYTF. CDR3 sequence (DNA): TGTGCCAGCAGCTTAGCGCTGGGCTCTAACTATGGCTACACCTTC.

This clone has a handful of counts. This chain links TRBV24-1 with TRBJ2-5; 8 positions match TRBD1. The ends lost 3 bases at V and 1 base at J; junction bases unmatched: 3. The CDR3 is 15 residues long. The germline V gene encodes CDR1 KGHDR and CDR2 SFDVKD. The CDR3 is CATSDPGTGQETQYF. DNA for the CDR3: TGTGCCACCAGTGATCCCGGGACAGGCCAAGAGACCCAGTACTTC.

This sequence joins TRBV11-2 and TRBJ2-3; 7 nucleotides agree with TRBD1. In germline, CDR1 is SGHAT, CDR2 FQNNGV. The CDR3 has 16 amino acids. The V and J ends lost 5 bases and 3 bases, in that order; junction bases with no gene match: 11. CDR3 sequence reads: CASSLYGTAQTDTQYF. The CDR3 DNA follows: TGTGCCAGCAGCCTATACGGGACAGCGCAAACAGATACGCAGTATTTT.

This chain links TRBV24-1 with TRBJ2-3, with 8 positions matching TRBD2. The CDR3 consists of 14 residues. V lost 2 bases to trimming and J lost 10 bases; unmatched junction nucleotides: 7. CDR1 and CDR2 (germline): KGHDR, SFDVKD. This chain's CDR3 is CATSDYTSGGAQYF. The CDR3 DNA is TGTGCCACCAGTGATTACACCTCGGGGGGGGCGCAGTATTTT.

This chain links TRBV9 with TRBJ1-4, with TRBD1 as a possible D gene (5 bases). CDR3 length equals 13 residues. With 8 bases removed from V and 8 bases from J, the gap between germline ends came to 16 bases. Germline CDR1 reads SGDLS; CDR2 reads YYNGEE. The CDR3 coding sequence is TGTGCCAGTGGGCGGGGGAACGGGGAAAAACTGTTTTTT. Translation: CASGRGNGEKLFF.

V gene TRBV19 combines with J gene TRBJ1-2, with 7 positions matching TRBD1. Per the germline V gene, CDR1 is LNHDA and CDR2 is SQIVND (reference sequence). The CDR3 is 14 residues long. Trimming removed 4 bases from V and 3 bases from J; junction bases left unmatched: 5. The CDR3 spells CASSRQGLDYGYTF. The CDR3 DNA follows: TGTGCCAGTAGTAGACAGGGTTTAGACTATGGCTACACCTTC.

This chain connects TRBV4-3 to TRBJ2-1; unclear D gene. The germline V and J ends were trimmed by 0 bases and 3 bases, with 9 bases remaining between them. This CDR3 region has 15 residues. Germline CDR1 is LGHNA and CDR2 is YSLEER. The CDR3 region is CASSQEGSNYNEQFF. For the CDR3, the DNA is TGCGCCAGCAGCCAAGAGGGCAGCAACTACAATGAGCAGTTCTTC.

The V and J genes are TRBV12-3 or TRBV12-4 and TRBJ2-5, with 7 bases aligning to TRBD1. The trim removed 6 bases at V and 5 bases at J, leaving 3 bases unmatched. CDR3 length: 12 amino acids. CDR3 nucleotide sequence: TGTGCCAGCAGGACAGGGTGGGAGACCCAGTACTTC. This translates into CASRTGWETQYF.

The chain links TRBV2 to TRBJ1-1; D call uncertain. V was trimmed by 7 bases and J by 0 bases, leaving 3 bases between them. The germline V gene encodes CDR1 SNHLY and CDR2 FYNNEI. This CDR3 has 11 residues. The CDR3 bases are TGTGCCAGCACTCTGAACACTGAAGCTTTCTTT. Its protein is CASTLNTEAFF. The full variable domain, rest sourced from reference TRBV2 and TRBJ1-1, is EPEVTQTPSHQVTQMGQEVILRCVPISNHLYFYWYRQILGQKVEFLVSFYNNEISEKSEIFDDQFSVERPDGSNFTLKIRSTKLEDSAMYFCASTLNTEAFFGQGTRLTVV.